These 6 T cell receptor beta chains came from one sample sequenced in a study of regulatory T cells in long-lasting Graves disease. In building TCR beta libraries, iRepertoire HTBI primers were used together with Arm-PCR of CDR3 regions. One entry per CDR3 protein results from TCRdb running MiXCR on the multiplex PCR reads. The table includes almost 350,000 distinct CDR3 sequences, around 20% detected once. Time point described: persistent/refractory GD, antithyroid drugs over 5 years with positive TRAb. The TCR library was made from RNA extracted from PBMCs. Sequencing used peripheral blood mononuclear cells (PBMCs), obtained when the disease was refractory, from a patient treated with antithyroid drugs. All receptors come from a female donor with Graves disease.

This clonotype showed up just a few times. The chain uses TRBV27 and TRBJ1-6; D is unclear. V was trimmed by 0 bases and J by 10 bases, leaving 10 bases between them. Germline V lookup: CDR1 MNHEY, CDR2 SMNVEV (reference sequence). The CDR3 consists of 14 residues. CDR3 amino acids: CASSLSVNPSPLHF. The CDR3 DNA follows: TGTGCCAGCAGTTTATCCGTTAACCCGTCACCCCTCCACTTT.

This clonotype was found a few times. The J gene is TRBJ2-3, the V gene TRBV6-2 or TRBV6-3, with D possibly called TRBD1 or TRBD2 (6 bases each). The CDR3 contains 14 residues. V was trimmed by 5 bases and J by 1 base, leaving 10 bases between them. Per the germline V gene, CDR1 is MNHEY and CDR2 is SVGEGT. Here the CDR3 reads CASSEGGGTDTQYF. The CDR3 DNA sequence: TGTGCCAGCAGTGAGGGGGGCGGCACAGATACGCAGTATTTT.

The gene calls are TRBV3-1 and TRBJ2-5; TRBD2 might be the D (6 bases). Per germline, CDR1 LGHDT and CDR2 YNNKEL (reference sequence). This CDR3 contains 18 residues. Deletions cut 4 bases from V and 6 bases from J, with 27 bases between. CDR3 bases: TGTGCCAGCAGCCTGTCTCTGGGGTCGATTAATCGGGGGAAGACCCAGTACTTC. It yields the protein CASSLSLGSINRGKTQYF.

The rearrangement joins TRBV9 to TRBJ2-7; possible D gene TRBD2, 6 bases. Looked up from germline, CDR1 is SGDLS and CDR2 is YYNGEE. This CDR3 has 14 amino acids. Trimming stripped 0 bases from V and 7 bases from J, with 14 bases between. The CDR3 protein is CASSVAGTAGEQYF. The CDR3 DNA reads TGTGCCAGCAGCGTAGCAGGGACTGCCGGGGAGCAGTACTTC.

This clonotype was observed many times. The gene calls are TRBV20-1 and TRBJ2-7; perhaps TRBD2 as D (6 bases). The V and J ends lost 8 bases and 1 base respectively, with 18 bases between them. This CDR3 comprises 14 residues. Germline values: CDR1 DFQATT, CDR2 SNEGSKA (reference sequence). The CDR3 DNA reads TGCAGTCTATCGGCGGGACTGAGGTCCTACGAGCAGTACTTC. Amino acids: CSLSAGLRSYEQYF.

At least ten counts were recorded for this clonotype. The CDR3, as DNA: TGTGCCAGCAGCTTAGGGGCCGGACAGGGTAATTCACCCCTCCACTTT. Its protein is CASSLGAGQGNSPLHF. The V gene is TRBV11-2, the J gene TRBJ1-6, with TRBD1 identical over 8 bases. The germline V gene has CDR1 SGHAT and CDR2 FQNNGV. V shed 1 base, J shed 6 bases, and the junction held 5 bases outside the gene matches. The CDR3 is 16 amino acids.